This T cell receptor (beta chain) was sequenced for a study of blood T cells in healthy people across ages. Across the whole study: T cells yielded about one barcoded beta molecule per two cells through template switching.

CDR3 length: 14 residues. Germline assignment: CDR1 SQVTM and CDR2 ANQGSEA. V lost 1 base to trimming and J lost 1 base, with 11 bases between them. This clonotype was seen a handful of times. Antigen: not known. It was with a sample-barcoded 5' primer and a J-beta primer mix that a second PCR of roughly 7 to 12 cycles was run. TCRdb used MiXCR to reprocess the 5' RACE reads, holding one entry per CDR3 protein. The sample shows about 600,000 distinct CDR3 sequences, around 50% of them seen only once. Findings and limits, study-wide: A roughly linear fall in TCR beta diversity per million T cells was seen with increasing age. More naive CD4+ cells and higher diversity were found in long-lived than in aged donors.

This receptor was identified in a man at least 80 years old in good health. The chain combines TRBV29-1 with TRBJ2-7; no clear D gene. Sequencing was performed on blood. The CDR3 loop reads CSVEVGVGSYEQYF. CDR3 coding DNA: TGCAGCGTTGAAGTAGGAGTGGGGTCCTACGAGCAGTACTTC.